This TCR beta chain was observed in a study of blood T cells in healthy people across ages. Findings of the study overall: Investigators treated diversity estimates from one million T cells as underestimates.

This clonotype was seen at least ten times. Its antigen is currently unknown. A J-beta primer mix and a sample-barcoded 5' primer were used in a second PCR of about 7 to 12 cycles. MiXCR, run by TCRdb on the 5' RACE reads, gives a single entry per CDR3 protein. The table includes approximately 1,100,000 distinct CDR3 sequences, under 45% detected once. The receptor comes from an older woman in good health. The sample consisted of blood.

The CDR3 reads CASSPQLMNTEAFF. CDR3 DNA: TGTGCCAGCAGTCCCCAGCTCATGAACACTGAAGCTTTCTTT. J is TRBJ1-1 and V is TRBV27; no clear D. Germline CDR1 and CDR2: MNHEY and SMNVEV (reference sequence). Trimming removed 5 bases from V and 0 bases from J, with 10 bases in between. This CDR3 is built from 14 residues.